This T cell receptor beta chain was captured in a study of blood T cell repertoires in COVID-19. Looking at the study overall: The study drew acute and convalescent COVID-19 samples from the United States, Italy and Spain. T cells, B-cell-depleted T cells, or PBMCs supplied cDNA or gDNA.

Germline CDR1 LGHDT, CDR2 YNNKEL (reference sequence). CDR3 length: 17 residues. V gave up 7 bases and J gave up 1 base, with 19 bases separating them. Measured with immunoSEQ multiplex PCR; TCRdb has only the in-frame clones, and not every one. The table includes approximately 270,000 clones, approximately 88% detected once. The chain joins TRBV3-1 (or the pseudogene TRBV3-2) to TRBJ2-2; a weak D match, TRBD2 (7 bases). The material sequenced was peripheral blood. The TCR originated in a man over 45 with acute or convalescent COVID-19. The CDR3 nucleotides are TGTGCCAGCAACCCTTGGGGGGGGGCCCAGAACACCGGGGAGCTGTTTTTT. Translated, it gives CASNPWGGAQNTGELFF.